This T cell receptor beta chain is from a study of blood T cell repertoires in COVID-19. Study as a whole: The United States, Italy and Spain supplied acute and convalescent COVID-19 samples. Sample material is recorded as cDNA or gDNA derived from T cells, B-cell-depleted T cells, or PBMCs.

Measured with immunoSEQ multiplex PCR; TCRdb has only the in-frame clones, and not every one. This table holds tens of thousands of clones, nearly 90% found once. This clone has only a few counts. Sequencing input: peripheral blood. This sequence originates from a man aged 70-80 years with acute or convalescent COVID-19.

CDR3 bases: TGTGCCAGCAGCCAAGGCCAGGGGCCTGGCTACACCTTC. Translating it yields CASSQGQGPGYTF. The rearrangement joins TRBV9 to TRBJ1-2; TRBD1 is a possible D gene (6 bases). Per the germline V gene, CDR1 is SGDLS and CDR2 is YYNGEE. V lost 4 bases and J 7 bases, leaving 14 bases between the germline ends. The CDR3 length is 13 residues.